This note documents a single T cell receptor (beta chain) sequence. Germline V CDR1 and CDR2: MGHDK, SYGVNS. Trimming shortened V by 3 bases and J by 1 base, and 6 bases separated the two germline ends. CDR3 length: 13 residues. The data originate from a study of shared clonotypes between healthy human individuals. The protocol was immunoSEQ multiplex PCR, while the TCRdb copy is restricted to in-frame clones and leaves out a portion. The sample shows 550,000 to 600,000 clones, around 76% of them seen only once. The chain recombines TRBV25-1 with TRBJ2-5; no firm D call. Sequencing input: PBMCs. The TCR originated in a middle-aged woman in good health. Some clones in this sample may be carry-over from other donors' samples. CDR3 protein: CASSEAAQETQYF. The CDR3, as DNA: TGTGCCAGCAGTGAGGCGGCCCAAGAGACCCAGTACTTC.